A selection of T cell receptor beta chains follows, all from one sample in a study of Ad26.COV2.S vaccination and SARS-CoV-2 variants. The method was immunoSEQ multiplex PCR; TCRdb's version includes in-frame clones alone and lacks a portion of them. The sample lists 400,000 to 450,000 clones, 92% occurring once. The starting material was peripheral blood, obtained in a trial of Ad26.COV2.S vaccine versus placebo. The origin of the receptors is a person between 18 and 59 years old who received the Ad26.COV2.S COVID-19 vaccine or a placebo. The conserved cysteine and the conserved F or W are not part of the CDR3 here. Each record gives: V gene, J gene, clone size, CDR3 protein. Size tells how often a clone was seen (once, few, many) or the class of an expanded clone, and some rows leave it out.

TRBV28	TRBJ1-1	.	ASSSPGTRVNTEAF
TRBV6-1	TRBJ2-5	.	ASSEAKQGGETQY
TRBV3-1/TRBV3-2	TRBJ2-5	.	ASSQRGLVLETQY
TRBV6-2/TRBV6-3	TRBJ1-5	.	ASSYISGQGGNQPQH
TRBV30	TRBJ1-2	.	AWETGGPNYGYT
TRBV19	TRBJ1-5	.	ASSPGQNSNQPQH
TRBV19	TRBJ2-3	.	ASSASGDRTTDTQY
TRBV30	TRBJ2-7	.	AWSSLDRLYEQY
TRBV11-2	TRBJ2-3	.	ASSLFLSGTGATDTQY
TRBV27	TRBJ2-7	.	ASSLLATGTGPYEQY
TRBV5-1	TRBJ1-2	.	ASSLVTGITGYT
TRBV19	TRBJ1-1	.	ASSIGRTRNTEAF
TRBV6-5	TRBJ2-1	few	ASINGIEQF
TRBV15	TRBJ1-4	.	ATSSGVGTNEKLF
TRBV20-1	TRBJ2-1	.	SASPGLAPNEQF
TRBV30	TRBJ2-5	.	AWSQAAQTQY
TRBV19	TRBJ2-5	.	ASSKLAGFQETQY
TRBV3-1/TRBV3-2	TRBJ1-4	.	ASSQVGGGEKLF
TRBV19	TRBJ2-1	.	ASSIGGGNNEQF
TRBV6-4	TRBJ2-2	once	ASSGLGYGAGSVFGELF
TRBV7-2	TRBJ1-2	.	ASSLGGQGADYGYT
TRBV4-3	TRBJ2-5	.	ASSQIDRDQETQY
TRBV19	TRBJ1-6	.	ASSPRDSNSPLH
TRBV19	TRBJ2-3	.	ASSIGGTDTQY
TRBV27	TRBJ2-7	.	ASRQDPGAYEQY
TRBV5-1	TRBJ1-5	.	ASSLEPTGGNQPQH
TRBV18	TRBJ1-1	.	ASSSGHPTEAF
TRBV6-6	TRBJ2-7	few	ASSYSDVEQY
TRBV29-1	TRBJ2-3	.	SVAGPRTDTQY
TRBV23-1	TRBJ1-5	.	ASSQSPADIGNQPQH
TRBV19	TRBJ1-1	.	ASSTEQGGNTEAF
TRBV7-9	TRBJ2-7	.	ASSQTSGSHYEQY
TRBV7-9	TRBJ1-1	.	ASSLATGWGAF
TRBV19	TRBJ2-7	.	ASTPRGGGNEQY
TRBV2	TRBJ1-6	.	ASRNRDRDSPLH
TRBV30	TRBJ1-1	.	AWSGTNTEAF
TRBV7-2	TRBJ1-1	.	ASSSDRGTEAF
TRBV27	TRBJ2-5	.	ASSLSGLIETQY
TRBV12-5	TRBJ1-1	.	ASGREVGTEAF
TRBV9	TRBJ1-1	.	ASSPQWGTEAF
TRBV3-1/TRBV3-2	TRBJ2-2	.	ASSQKTSGGDTGELF